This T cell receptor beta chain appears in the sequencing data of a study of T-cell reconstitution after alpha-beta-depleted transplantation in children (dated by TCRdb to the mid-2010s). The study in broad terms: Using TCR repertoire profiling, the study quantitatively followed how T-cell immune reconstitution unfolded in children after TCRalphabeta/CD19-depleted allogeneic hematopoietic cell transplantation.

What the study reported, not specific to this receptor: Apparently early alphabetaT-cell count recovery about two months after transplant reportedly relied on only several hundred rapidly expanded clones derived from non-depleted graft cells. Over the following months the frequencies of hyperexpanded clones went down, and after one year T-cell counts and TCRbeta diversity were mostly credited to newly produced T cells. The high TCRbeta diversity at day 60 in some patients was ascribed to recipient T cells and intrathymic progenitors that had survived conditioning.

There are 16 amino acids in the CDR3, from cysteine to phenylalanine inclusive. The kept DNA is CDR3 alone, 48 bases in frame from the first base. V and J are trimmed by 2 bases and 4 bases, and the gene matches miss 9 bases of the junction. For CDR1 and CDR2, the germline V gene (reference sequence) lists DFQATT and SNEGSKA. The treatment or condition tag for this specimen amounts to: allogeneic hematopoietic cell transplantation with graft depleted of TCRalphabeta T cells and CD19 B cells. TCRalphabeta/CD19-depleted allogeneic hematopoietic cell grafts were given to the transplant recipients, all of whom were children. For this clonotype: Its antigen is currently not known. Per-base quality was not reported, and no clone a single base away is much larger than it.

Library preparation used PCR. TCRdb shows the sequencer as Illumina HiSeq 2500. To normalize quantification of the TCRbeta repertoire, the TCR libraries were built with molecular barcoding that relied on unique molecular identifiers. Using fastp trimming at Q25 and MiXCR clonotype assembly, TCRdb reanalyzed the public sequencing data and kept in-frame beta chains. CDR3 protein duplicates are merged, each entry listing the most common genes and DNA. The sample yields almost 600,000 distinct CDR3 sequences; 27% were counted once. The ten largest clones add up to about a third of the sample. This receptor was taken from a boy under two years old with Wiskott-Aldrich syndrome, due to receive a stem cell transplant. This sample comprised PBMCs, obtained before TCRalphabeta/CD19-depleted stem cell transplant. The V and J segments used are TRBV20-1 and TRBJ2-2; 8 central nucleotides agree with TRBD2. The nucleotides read TGCAGTGCTAGATATCTGAGACTAGCGTTCACCGGGGAGCTGTTTTTT. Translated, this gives CSARYLRLAFTGELFF.